This TCR beta chain stems from a study of CD8 T cells in ankylosing spondylitis (TCRdb year 2017). Context from the whole study: To find TCR variants linked to disease, the study profiled T cell receptor beta repertoires in ankylosing spondylitis patients and healthy donors. The whole study cohort included about a hundred healthy donors and under 30 ankylosing spondylitis patients. Peripheral blood was sampled, and synovial fluid was additionally collected from ankylosing spondylitis patients.

The reads were generated on an Illumina HiSeq 2500. TCR beta libraries were prepared by quantitative 5'-RACE with molecular barcodes. Processing in the source paper ran as follows. Disease-linked TCR variants were identified with a new computational method built on a probabilistic model of VDJ rearrangement. Using fastp trimming at Q25 and MiXCR clonotype assembly, TCRdb reanalyzed the public sequencing data and kept in-frame beta chains. One record per CDR3 amino acid sequence lists the most common genes and DNA. These V and J calls originate from TCRdb's pipeline instead of the authors' own analysis. The sample contains fewer than 650,000 distinct CDR3 sequences, over 9.5% of them found a single time. Jointly, the top ten make up 6.8% of the sample. What the study reported, not specific to this receptor: Some motif variants had previously been reported in the synovial fluid and blood of reactive arthritis patients, which suggests shared mechanisms of disease initiation. The disease-linked clones were reported to be significantly enriched in matched synovial fluid samples from ankylosing spondylitis patients. The disease-linked clones showed a CD8+ phenotype and occurred at relatively low frequencies in peripheral blood. A TCR beta motif made up of several highly homologous amino acid variants appeared to be characteristic of blood from ankylosing spondylitis patients.

As for this clonotype: The antigen this receptor binds is unknown. Per-base quality was not reported, and no clone a single base away is much larger than it.

Trimming leaves V shorter by 4 bases and J shorter by 0 bases, with the junction holding 3 bases beyond the gene matches. CDR1 and CDR2 are read off the germline V gene as SQVTM and ANQGSEA. Measured from the cysteine to the phenylalanine, the CDR3 is 15 residues long. Of the read, only the CDR3 DNA is kept; its 45 bases are in frame from base 1. The specimen sequenced was blood, either unsorted or a sorted T cell fraction (not recorded which). The source of this sequence is a male donor with ankylosing spondylitis. Recombination joined TRBV29-1 with TRBJ2-2; the junction holds 9 bases that match TRBD1. The sequenced DNA is TGCAGCGTTGCACAGGGGGCTTCGAACACCGGGGAGCTGTTTTTT. Its coded protein is CSVAQGASNTGELFF.